These 4 T cell receptor beta chains share one sample of origin, sequenced in a study of beta chain features in type 1 diabetes. The entirety of the isolated RNA underwent reverse transcription, so expressed TCRB transcripts were sequenced. Profiling relied on immunoSEQ multiplex PCR, and the TCRdb table lists in-frame clones only, not all of them. The profile shows about 620,000 clones, roughly a sixth of them singletons. The source material was naive CD4+ T cells from blood. These receptors were taken from a man between 18 and 29 years old in good health.

This clone occurred a few times. CDR3 nucleotide sequence: TGTGCCAGCAGTTCCACTAGCGGGAGTAGGGATGAGCAGTTCTTC. The encoded protein is CASSSTSGSRDEQFF. V usage is TRBV28 and J usage is TRBJ2-1, with 11 bases identical to TRBD2. The CDR3 loop spans 15 amino acids. Trimming took 4 bases from V and 8 from J; bases not matched to a gene: 7. CDR1 is MDHEN and CDR2 is SYDVKM in the germline V gene.

This clone was recorded a few times. The sample has other DNA sequences that encode this CDR3 too. The chain has TRBV30 and TRBJ2-7, with D hard to call. The ends were cut back, 0 bases at V and 4 bases at J, with 4 bases in the middle. This CDR3 has 11 residues. The germline gives CDR1 GTSNPN, CDR2 SVGIG (reference sequence). CDR3 region: CAWSVRYEQYF. In DNA form, the CDR3 reads TGTGCCTGGAGTGTAAGATACGAGCAGTACTTC.

This clone has a handful of counts. The genes are TRBV6-5 and TRBJ2-3; D might be TRBD1 or TRBD2, each matching 7 bases. Between the trimmed V and J ends, which lost 5 bases and 3 bases, there was a span of 15 bases. CDR1 and CDR2 (germline): MNHEY, SVGAGI. This CDR3 region has 15 residues. The CDR3 protein is CASSPRQGGTDTQYF. The CDR3 nucleotides read TGTGCCAGCAGTCCCCGACAGGGAGGGACAGATACGCAGTATTTT.

This chain joins TRBV2 and TRBJ2-2; D is perhaps TRBD1 (5 bases). V shed 3 bases and J shed 1 base, with 6 bases lying between them. In germline, CDR1 is SNHLY, CDR2 FYNNEI. The CDR3 is 14 amino acids. The CDR3 DNA follows: TGTGCCAGCAGTGAGGACAAGAACACCGGGGAGCTGTTTTTT. Its protein is CASSEDKNTGELFF.